The 20 T cell receptor beta chains below come from one sample, sequenced in a study of regulatory T cells in long-lasting Graves disease. Documented time point: newly diagnosed GD, antithyroid drugs for less than 3 months. Scientists built the TCR library using RNA that was extracted from PBMCs. To make TCR beta libraries, researchers used iRepertoire HTBI primers and Arm-PCR of CDR3 regions. Via MiXCR, TCRdb re-called the multiplex PCR reads, giving one row per CDR3 protein. The sample contains about 470,000 distinct CDR3 sequences, roughly 15% of which appear only once. This sample was shared with a second study, whose subject was T cells in Graves' hyperthyroidism and ophthalmopathy.

The sample consisted of peripheral blood mononuclear cells (PBMCs), taken at new diagnosis, from a patient treated with antithyroid drugs. Receptors were obtained from a man between 40 and 49 years old with Graves disease.

The V and J genes are TRBV28 and TRBJ1-4, with TRBD1 identical over 8 bases. The CDR3 length is 14 residues. Germline CDR1 and CDR2: MDHEN and SYDVKM. Losses at the gene ends were 8 bases for V and 8 bases for J; bases not matched to a gene: 10. The chain's CDR3 is CASGKGTGNEKLFF. The CDR3 DNA reads as TGTGCCAGCGGGAAGGGGACAGGAAACGAAAAACTGTTTTTT.

The gene calls are TRBV6-2 or TRBV6-3 and TRBJ2-3; perhaps D is TRBD1 or TRBD2 (6 bases each). This CDR3 contains 13 residues. Trimming took off 8 bases at V and 5 bases at J, with 14 bases between the two ends. The germline gives CDR1 MNHEY, CDR2 SVGEGT. CDR3 residues: CASSGGWGDTQYF. The CDR3 DNA reads as TGTGCCAGCTCCGGGGGCTGGGGAGATACGCAGTATTTT.

This clonotype appeared a few times. V usage is TRBV15 and J usage is TRBJ1-2; D is uncertain. Germline CDR1 and CDR2: LNHNV and YYDKDF (reference sequence). The V and J ends lost 2 bases and 6 bases respectively, with 7 bases between them. There are 12 residues in the CDR3. CDR3 coding DNA: TGTGCCACCAGCAGACAGGCACATGGCTACACCTTC. Its protein is CATSRQAHGYTF.

Only a few counts were recorded for this clonotype. A much larger clone differs by one base, so this may be a read error. The V call is TRBV28, the J call TRBJ2-1; 7 bases are shared with TRBD2. This CDR3 is 15 amino acids long. V was pared by 7 bases and J by 8 bases, with 14 bases of the junction left unmatched. Germline assignment: CDR1 MDHEN and CDR2 SYDVKM. Here the CDR3 DNA reads TGTGCCAGCAATTCCCCGGGAGGCGGTGGTGATGAGCAGTTCTTC. Its translation: CASNSPGGGGDEQFF.

This clonotype was seen ten or more times. CDR3 protein: CATSDLPRTGAGELFF. DNA of the CDR3: TGTGCCACCAGTGATTTGCCCCGGACAGGGGCCGGGGAGCTGTTTTTT. V and J are TRBV24-1 and TRBJ2-2, with 9 positions matching TRBD1. Germline lookup yields CDR1 KGHDR and CDR2 SFDVKD. This CDR3 is built from 16 residues. V shed 0 bases and J 6 bases; nucleotides not matched to a gene: 4.

This chain connects TRBV14 to TRBJ2-3; D remains ambiguous. The CDR3 has 13 residues. CDR1 and CDR2 (germline): SGHDN, FVKESK. V was pared by 1 base and J by 10 bases, with 12 bases between. In nucleotides, the CDR3 is TGTGCCAGCAGCCAAGGGGAAAAGCATTCGCAGTATTTT. Translating it yields CASSQGEKHSQYF.

The rearrangement uses TRBV6-2 or TRBV6-3 and TRBJ2-1, with no clear D. The J call is doubtful: the DNA matches TRBJ2-5 better. The CDR3 totals 13 residues. CDR1 and CDR2 (germline): MNHEY, SVGEGT. CDR3 nucleotides: TGTGCCAGCACCAATCTACGGGAAGAGACCCAGTACTTC. The encoded protein is CASTNLREETQYF.

This clonotype has more than one count but fewer than ten. This chain connects TRBV18 to TRBJ2-2, with a possible D match to TRBD2 (5 bases). Germline lookup yields CDR1 KGHSH and CDR2 LQKENI. The CDR3 consists of 16 residues. V was cut by 8 bases and J by 2 bases, with 18 bases left in between. The CDR3 DNA follows: TGTGCCAGCAGCCCGCGGGTAGCAGGAAACACCGGGGAGCTGTTTTTT. Its protein is CASSPRVAGNTGELFF.

Of note for this clonotype: A much larger clone lies a single base off, so this may be a read error. The chain couples TRBV20-1 to TRBJ2-2, with 8 bases aligning to TRBD2. V dropped 5 bases and J dropped 6; count of bases not matched to a gene: 11. From germline, CDR1 is DFQATT and CDR2 SNEGSKA (reference sequence). This CDR3 has 15 amino acids. The CDR3 reads CSAGGGGRRAGELFF. Written as DNA, the CDR3 is TGCAGTGCTGGAGGAGGCGGGAGGAGGGCCGGGGAGCTGTTTTTT.

This clonotype was seen a handful of times. The CDR3 nucleotides read TGTGCCAGCAGCGTCGCTCCTAGCGCCCCCTCCTACGAGCAGTACTTC. Translating gives CASSVAPSAPSYEQYF. The rearrangement uses TRBV9 and TRBJ2-7; the D gene is possibly TRBD2 (6 bases). CDR1 SGDLS and CDR2 YYNGEE come from the germline V gene. Trimming took 2 bases from V and 0 from J, leaving 15 bases between them. The length of the CDR3 is 16 residues.

The V and J genes are TRBV6-1 and TRBJ2-5; tentative D call: TRBD1 (6 bases). The J call may not be correct, given that the DNA end is closer to TRBJ2-1. Germline loops: CDR1 MNHNS, CDR2 SASEGT. This CDR3 comprises 14 residues. Here the CDR3 DNA reads TGTGCCAGCAGTCCGCGGACAGCCAGGGATGAGCAGTTCTTC. Protein sequence: CASSPRTARDEQFF.

In its sample, this clonotype was seen a few times. V gene TRBV4-1 combines with J gene TRBJ2-1; no reliable D call. The ends were cut back, 0 bases at V and 0 bases at J, with 9 bases in the middle. The CDR3 totals 16 residues. CDR1 is MGHRA and CDR2 is YSYEKL in the germline V gene. CDR3 nucleotide sequence: TGCGCCAGCAGCCAAGATCGCGCTAGCTCCTACAATGAGCAGTTCTTC. It specifies CASSQDRASSYNEQFF.

The chain combines TRBV4-1 with TRBJ2-4, with unresolved D. The length of the CDR3 is 14 residues. CDR1 is MGHRA, CDR2 YSYEKL, per germline. The V gene lost 3 bases and the J gene lost 0 bases, with 6 bases spanning the gap. CDR3 DNA sequence: TGCGCCAGCAGCCAGTGGGTAGCCAAAAACATTCAGTACTTC. Its protein product is CASSQWVAKNIQYF.

This clonotype was detected once. The chain is built from TRBV20-1 and TRBJ1-6, with TRBD1 matching 7 bases. The CDR3 spans 14 residues. V trimming: 3 bases; J trimming: 6 bases; junction bases outside the gene matches: 5. Germline V gene data show CDR1 as DFQATT and CDR2 as SNEGSKA (reference sequence). The CDR3 loop is CSASTQGSNSPLHF. In DNA form, the CDR3 reads TGCAGTGCTAGTACACAGGGGAGTAATTCACCCCTCCACTTT.

The sample holds many counts of this clonotype. This sequence joins TRBV5-1 and TRBJ1-1; D unresolved. Germline CDR1 SGHRS, CDR2 YFSETQ. The V gene lost 3 bases and the J gene lost 1 base, with 10 bases spanning the gap. This CDR3 spans 14 amino acids. The DNA for the CDR3 is TGCGCCAGCAGCTACCCGGACGGGAACACTGAAGCTTTCTTT. Amino acid sequence: CASSYPDGNTEAFF.

The sample holds a few counts of this clonotype. The V and J genes are TRBV10-3 and TRBJ2-7, with 8 positions matching TRBD1. Germline-derived CDR1 and CDR2 are ENHRY and SYGVKD. V shed 10 bases, J shed 1 base, and the junction held 3 bases outside the gene matches. CDR3 size: 12 residues. The CDR3 DNA follows: TGTGCCAACGGACAGGGTTCCTACGAGCAGTACTTC. As protein: CANGQGSYEQYF.

The chain combines TRBV10-3 with TRBJ2-3; 13 nucleotides align to TRBD2. Germline V lookup: CDR1 ENHRY, CDR2 SYGVKD. V gave up 7 bases and J gave up 8 bases; unmatched junction bases: 6. CDR3 length: 14 amino acids. The CDR3 nucleotides read TGTGCCATCAACGGACTAGCGGGAGTGAGTACGCAGTATTTT. Its protein product is CAINGLAGVSTQYF.

This clonotype has at least ten counts. V gene TRBV5-1 combines with J gene TRBJ2-7; a possible D gene is TRBD1 (6 bases). V was clipped by 1 base and J by 6 bases, with 17 bases between them. The CDR3 is 15 residues long. Looked up from germline, CDR1 is SGHRS and CDR2 is YFSETQ. The CDR3 protein is CASSLSLGGTGEQYF. The CDR3 DNA follows: TGCGCCAGCAGCTTGTCTCTAGGGGGTACGGGCGAGCAGTACTTC.

This rearrangement joins TRBV7-2 to TRBJ1-6; 8 nucleotides align to TRBD1. This CDR3 has 16 amino acids. Germline V gene lookup returns CDR1 SGHTA and CDR2 FQGNSA. Trimming cost V 2 bases and J 10 bases; bases outside gene matches: 10. The CDR3 DNA reads as TGTGCCAGCAGCTTAATTTGGGCAGGGGGCGAATCACCCCTCCACTTT. It encodes CASSLIWAGGESPLHF. Together with reference TRBV7-2 and TRBJ1-6, the CDR3 gives the full variable domain: GAGVSQSPSNKVTEKGKDVELRCDPISGHTALYWYRQSLGQGLEFLIYFQGNSAPDKSGLPSDRFSAERTGGSVSTLTIQRTQQEDSAVYLCASSLIWAGGESPLHFGNGTRLTVT.

This clonotype was recorded at least ten times. The rearrangement joins TRBV28 to TRBJ2-1, with D uncertain. Deletions cut 4 bases from V and 0 bases from J, with 7 bases between. This CDR3 region has 14 residues. Germline V gene lookup returns CDR1 MDHEN and CDR2 SYDVKM. The CDR3 spells CASSSPNSYNEQFF. The CDR3 coding sequence is TGTGCCAGCAGTTCGCCCAACTCCTACAATGAGCAGTTCTTC.